The 17 T cell receptor beta chains below come from one sample, sequenced in a study of cytomegalovirus exposure and HLA in healthy donors. Assay used: immunoSEQ multiplex PCR; TCRdb lists only in-frame clones, some missing. In the table there are 150,000 to 180,000 clones, around 83% of which are singletons. What was sequenced was PBMCs. The receptors originated from a human donor in good health.

The chain uses TRBV10-3 and TRBJ2-7; 10 positions agree with TRBD2. Germline CDR1 is ENHRY and CDR2 is SYGVKD. V gave up 10 bases and J gave up 2 bases; unmatched junction bases: 8. CDR3 length: 14 residues. Written as DNA, the CDR3 is TGTGCCACCCGACTAGCGGGCGACACCTACGAGCAGTACTTC. Residues: CATRLAGDTYEQYF.

The chain uses TRBV27 and TRBJ1-1; D is unclear. V was pared by 2 bases and J by 4 bases, with 8 bases between. This CDR3 spans 13 amino acids. CDR1 and CDR2 from the germline V gene are MNHEY and SMNVEV (reference sequence). CDR3 residues: CASSLGGATEAFF. CDR3 DNA sequence: TGTGCCAGCAGTTTAGGAGGAGCCACTGAAGCTTTCTTT.

V gene TRBV28 combines with J gene TRBJ1-5; TRBD1 matches 8 bases. Trimming took 8 bases from V and 2 from J; bases not matched to a gene: 8. The CDR3 consists of 15 residues. CDR1 is MDHEN and CDR2 is SYDVKM in the germline V gene. The CDR3: CASLMQGARNQPQHF. CDR3 nucleotide sequence: TGTGCCAGCCTAATGCAGGGGGCACGCAATCAGCCCCAGCATTTT.

The V gene is TRBV5-6, the J gene TRBJ2-7, with a possible D match to TRBD1 (6 bases). Between the trimmed V and J ends, which lost 1 base and 2 bases, there was a span of 16 bases. This CDR3 comprises 16 residues. The V gene's germline CDR1 is SGHDT and CDR2 YYEEEE. The CDR3 nucleotides read TGTGCCAGCAGCTTGAGAACAGGGTCTATCACCTACGAGCAGTACTTC. Encoded protein: CASSLRTGSITYEQYF. The full variable domain, in which reference TRBV5-6 and TRBJ2-7 provide the parts outside the CDR3, is DAGVTQSPTHLIKTRGQQVTLRCSPKSGHDTVSWYQQALGQGPQFIFQYYEEEERQRGNFPDRFSGHQFPNYSSELNVNALLLGDSALYLCASSLRTGSITYEQYFGPGTRLTVT.

On this clone: This CDR3 is also generated by other DNA sequences in the sample. The chain is built from TRBV5-1 and TRBJ1-5; possibly TRBD1 for D (5 bases). The ends were cut back, 0 bases at V and 0 bases at J, with 7 bases in the middle. Germline V CDR1 and CDR2: SGHRS, YFSETQ. This CDR3 is 15 amino acids long. The CDR3 nucleotides are TGCGCCAGCAGCTTGGCAGGGTATAGCAATCAGCCCCAGCATTTT. Translated: CASSLAGYSNQPQHF.

The rearrangement joins TRBV5-1 to TRBJ2-1, with D possibly TRBD2 on 6 matching bases. The CDR3 covers 16 residues. CDR1 SGHRS and CDR2 YFSETQ come from the germline V gene. Trimming took off 2 bases at V and 2 bases at J, with 14 bases between the two ends. The CDR3 protein is CASSLRLGGTYNEQFF. CDR3 DNA: TGCGCCAGCAGCTTAAGACTAGGAGGCACCTACAATGAGCAGTTCTTC.

The chain uses TRBV2 and TRBJ1-2; 9 bases align to TRBD1. Per the germline V gene, CDR1 is SNHLY and CDR2 is FYNNEI. V shed 5 bases and J 8 bases; nucleotides not matched to a gene: 6. This CDR3 has 13 amino acids. The CDR3 DNA sequence: TGTGCCAGCAGTCGGGACAGGGTCATCGGCTACACCTTC. This gives the protein CASSRDRVIGYTF.

This sequence joins TRBV9 and TRBJ2-7; 9 bases are shared with TRBD1. CDR3 length: 15 residues. Per the germline V gene, CDR1 is SGDLS and CDR2 is YYNGEE. The V gene end was trimmed by 4 bases and the J gene end by 0 bases; junction bases not matched to a gene: 5. CDR3 in amino acids: CASSPGTGSSYEQYF. DNA for the CDR3: TGTGCCAGCAGCCCCGGGACAGGGTCCTCCTACGAGCAGTACTTC.

This clone has only a few counts. J is TRBJ1-5 and V is TRBV2; TRBD1 is a possible D gene (6 bases). The germline V and J ends were trimmed by 8 bases and 5 bases, with 13 bases remaining between them. The CDR3 sequence is 13 residues long. Germline CDR1 SNHLY, CDR2 FYNNEI. In DNA, the CDR3 is TGTGCCAGCTCGCAGGGGCAGCATCAGCCCCAGCATTTT. Translating it yields CASSQGQHQPQHF.

This chain links TRBV7-3 with TRBJ2-7; D may be TRBD1 (5 bases). Looked up from germline, CDR1 is SGHTA and CDR2 is FQGTGA. The CDR3 runs 17 residues. Trimming stripped 1 base from V and 1 base from J, with 17 bases between. The CDR3 nucleotides read TGTGCCAGCAGCTTAATGGTCGGTGCAGGGATTTCCTACGAGCAGTACTTC. This encodes CASSLMVGAGISYEQYF.

The chain combines TRBV19 with TRBJ1-1, with D perhaps TRBD1 (5 bases). Trimming took off 8 bases at V and 0 bases at J, with 10 bases between the two ends. Germline lookup yields CDR1 LNHDA and CDR2 SQIVND (reference sequence). The CDR3 is 13 residues long. CDR3 DNA: TGTGCCAGTCACCCAGGGCTGAACACTGAAGCTTTCTTT. Its protein product is CASHPGLNTEAFF.

This clone was found once. The chain couples TRBV2 to TRBJ1-2, with a weak D call TRBD1 (5 bases). Germline V gene lookup returns CDR1 SNHLY and CDR2 FYNNEI. This CDR3 contains 15 residues. Trimming stripped 6 bases from V and 2 bases from J, with 16 bases between. The CDR3 coding sequence is TGTGCCAGCAGGGGACTAAGGCGAACAAACTATGGCTACACCTTC. Protein product: CASRGLRRTNYGYTF.

This clone was observed once. The rearrangement joins TRBV5-1 to TRBJ2-5, with 7 bases lining up with TRBD2. Germline CDR1 is SGHRS and CDR2 is YFSETQ. V dropped 0 bases and J dropped 5; count of bases not matched to a gene: 7. The CDR3 is 15 residues long. CDR3 nucleotide sequence: TGCGCCAGCAGCTTGGTCGTGTTCGGGAGGGAGACCCAGTACTTC. Translated: CASSLVVFGRETQYF. Combining the CDR3 with reference TRBV5-1 and TRBJ2-5 gives the whole variable domain KAGVTQTPRYLIKTRGQQVTLSCSPISGHRSVSWYQQTPGQGLQFLFEYFSETQRNKGNFPGRFSGRQFSNSRSEMNVSTLELGDSALYLCASSLVVFGRETQYFGPGTRLLVL.

The chain has TRBV6-1 and TRBJ1-2; the D gene is possibly TRBD1 (5 bases). Germline V CDR1 and CDR2: MNHNS, SASEGT. This CDR3 comprises 13 residues. The V gene lost 3 bases and the J gene lost 8 bases, with 13 bases spanning the gap. The CDR3 region is CASSEAGRYGYTF. In DNA, the CDR3 is TGTGCCAGCAGTGAGGCGGGACGCTACGGCTACACCTTC.

The V gene is TRBV5-1, the J gene TRBJ2-5; 8 bases match TRBD2. The V and J ends lost 7 bases and 4 bases, in that order; junction bases with no gene match: 12. Germline CDR1 is SGHRS and CDR2 is YFSETQ. This CDR3 comprises 15 residues. The CDR3 DNA sequence: TGCGCCAGCTTATCTAGCGGGTACGGGGGAGAGACCCAGTACTTC. Translated, it gives CASLSSGYGGETQYF.

The chain has TRBV29-1 and TRBJ2-1, with 7 bases that match TRBD1. Losses at the gene ends were 7 bases for V and 5 bases for J; bases not matched to a gene: 11. There are 14 residues in the CDR3. CDR1 SQVTM and CDR2 ANQGSEA come from the germline V gene. This CDR3 is CSAEGGQNHNEQFF. CDR3 DNA: TGCAGCGCCGAAGGGGGACAGAATCACAATGAGCAGTTCTTC.

This rearrangement joins TRBV28 to TRBJ2-7, with 9 bases that match TRBD1. Germline loops: CDR1 MDHEN, CDR2 SYDVKM. The CDR3 extends over 15 amino acids. The V gene end was trimmed by 6 bases and the J gene end by 1 base; junction bases not matched to a gene: 7. The CDR3 reads CASRAAGQGSYEQYF. For the CDR3, the DNA is TGTGCCAGCAGGGCCGCGGGACAGGGATCCTACGAGCAGTACTTC.